This T cell receptor beta chain was observed in a study of blood T cell repertoires in COVID-19. The CDR3 is 13 residues long. V lost 3 bases, J lost 9 bases, and 12 bases lay in between. Original methodology: How many nucleated cells were present was estimated from reference gene primer amplification. The method was immunoSEQ multiplex PCR; TCRdb's version includes in-frame clones alone and lacks a portion of them. Clone size and the V and J calls come from that table; the DNA yielded D and trimming. This sample has approximately 300,000 clones, with roughly nine tenths found just once. Residents of over 20 US areas, aged about 18 to 95 years, made up the participants. Cohort 3 donors counted as recovered after two negative PCRs, clearance, or resolved symptoms.

The sample was PBMCs or T cells enriched from blood (not recorded which). The chain links TRBV12-3 or TRBV12-4 to TRBJ2-1; possibly TRBD1 for D (6 bases). This TCR was recovered from a woman between 25 and 40 years old who had recovered from COVID-19. CDR3 nucleotide sequence: TGTGCCAGCAGTTTCCGACAGGATCTTGAGCAGTTCTTC. Amino acids: CASSFRQDLEQFF.